Below are 12 T cell receptor beta chains sequenced from a single sample in a study of T cells expressing NK-cell markers. From its re-call of the 5' RACE reads, TCRdb lists each CDR3 protein once, without DNA. Its listing shows roughly 300,000 distinct CDR3 sequences. The sequenced sample was blood T cells: a sorted CD56 or NKG2C T cell subset, CD4+ or CD8+ T cells, or bulk PBMC T cells (not recorded which). These receptors all stem from a woman aged 18-69 years in good health.

The chain joins TRBV5-6 to TRBJ2-3; the D call of TRBD2 rests on TCRdb alone, since no DNA is present to check it. Germline CDR1 reads SGHDT; CDR2 reads YYEEEE. CDR3 length: 15 residues. The CDR3 sequence is CASSPLTRARDTQYF.

V and J are TRBV28 and TRBJ2-3; the TCRdb D gene call, TRBD1, has no DNA to confirm it. The CDR3 spans 13 residues. CDR1 is MDHEN and CDR2 is SYDVKM in the germline V gene. The CDR3 loop reads CASSFDGGDTQHF.

V is TRBV12-3 or TRBV12-4 and J is TRBJ2-5; checking the TCRdb D call of TRBD2 is not possible without DNA. The CDR3 is 14 residues long. The CDR3 loop is CASSRLAAQETQYF.

The chain is built from TRBV20-1 and TRBJ2-5; the D gene TCRdb calls, TRBD1, cannot be checked with no DNA. The CDR3 loop spans 13 amino acids. CDR1 DFQATT and CDR2 SNEGSKA come from the germline V gene (reference sequence). CDR3 protein: CSANRGGEETQYF.

The V gene is TRBV5-1, the J gene TRBJ2-1. The germline gives CDR1 SGHRS, CDR2 YFSETQ. The CDR3 runs 15 residues. This CDR3 is CASSLEAAQYNEQFF.

The rearrangement links TRBV7-2 to TRBJ1-2; the D call of TRBD1 rests on TCRdb alone, since no DNA is present to check it. The CDR3 is made up of 14 amino acids. CDR1 and CDR2 (germline): SGHTA, FQGNSA. The CDR3 sequence: CASSPDGALYGYTF.

The chain uses TRBV11-2 and TRBJ2-5; TCRdb lists TRBD1, though no DNA is available to test this call. The CDR3 length is 13 residues. Looked up from germline, CDR1 is SGHAT and CDR2 is FQNNGV. The CDR3 is CASSLGGRMDQYF. Complete variable domain (other parts from reference TRBV11-2 and TRBJ2-5): EAGVAQSPRYKIIEKRQSVAFWCNPISGHATLYWYQQILGQGPKLLIQFQNNGVVDDSQLPKDRFSAERLKGVDSTLKIQPAKLEDSAVYLCASSLGGRMDQYFGPGTRLLVL.

The chain joins TRBV5-4 to TRBJ2-5; the TCRdb call, TRBD2, lacks DNA for checking. The germline V gene encodes CDR1 SGHNT and CDR2 YYREEE (reference sequence). This CDR3 comprises 16 residues. CDR3: CASSLAASGMKETQYF. The whole variable domain, remainder taken from reference TRBV5-4 and TRBJ2-5, is ETGVTQSPTHLIKTRGQQVTLRCSSQSGHNTVSWYQQALGQGPQFIFQYYREEENGRGNFPPRFSGLQFPNYSSELNVNALELDDSALYLCASSLAASGMKETQYFGPGTRLLVL.

V usage is TRBV6-4 and J usage is TRBJ1-2; TCRdb names TRBD1, which stays unverified in the absence of DNA. Germline V gene sequence: CDR1 MRHNA, CDR2 SNTAGT. This CDR3 is built from 14 residues. This CDR3 reads CASSEGTGSYGYTF.

The chain carries TRBV4-1 and TRBJ2-7; as DNA is missing, the TRBD2 call by TCRdb cannot be tested. Germline V gene data show CDR1 as MGHRA and CDR2 as YSYEKL. The length of the CDR3 is 15 residues. CDR3 sequence reads: CASSHPAAGTYEQYF.

J is TRBJ2-6 and V is TRBV7-2; the TCRdb call, TRBD1, lacks DNA for checking. Germline CDR1 reads SGHTA; CDR2 reads FQGNSA. The CDR3 runs 17 residues. The CDR3 loop reads CASSSRGFSSGANVLTF.

The chain employs TRBV7-2 and TRBJ2-3; absent DNA, TCRdb's TRBD1 call cannot be checked. This CDR3 has 13 amino acids. The germline CDR1 and CDR2 sequences are SGHTA and FQGNSA. CDR3 protein: CASSSHPADTQYF.